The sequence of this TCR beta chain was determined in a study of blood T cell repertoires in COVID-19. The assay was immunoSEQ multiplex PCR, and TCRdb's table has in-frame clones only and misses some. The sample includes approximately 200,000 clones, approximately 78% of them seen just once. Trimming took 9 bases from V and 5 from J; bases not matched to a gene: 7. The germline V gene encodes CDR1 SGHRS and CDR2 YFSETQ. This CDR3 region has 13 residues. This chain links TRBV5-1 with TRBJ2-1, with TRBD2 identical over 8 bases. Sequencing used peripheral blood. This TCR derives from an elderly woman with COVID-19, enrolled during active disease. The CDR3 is CATRGGPNNEQFF. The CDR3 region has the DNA TGCGCCACCCGGGGGGGCCCCAACAATGAGCAGTTCTTC.